These 10 T cell receptor beta chains came from one sample sequenced in a study of T-cell memory formation after mild COVID-19. TCRdb recomputed calls from the 5' RACE reads with MiXCR, one row per CDR3 protein. This table has around 250,000 distinct CDR3 sequences, approximately 15% appearing once. The sequenced sample was PBMCs or a T cell subset sorted from them (not recorded which). The receptors stem from an adult woman who had mild COVID-19 (a few samples of this study predate the infection). Cell type and time point are not known.

This clonotype was seen a handful of times. CDR3 region: CASSFGAGGSDTQYF. DNA of the CDR3: TGTGCCAGCAGTTTCGGGGCGGGAGGTAGTGATACGCAGTATTTT. The V and J genes are TRBV27 and TRBJ2-3; 8 nucleotides line up with TRBD2. The V gene end was trimmed by 3 bases and the J gene end by 6 bases; junction bases not matched to a gene: 8. Germline values: CDR1 MNHEY, CDR2 SMNVEV (reference sequence). This CDR3 contains 15 residues.

This clonotype was observed many times. The chain carries TRBV7-2 and TRBJ2-7; 10 bases agree with TRBD2. V shed 4 bases and J 5 bases; nucleotides not matched to a gene: 14. The CDR3 is made up of 17 amino acids. Per germline, CDR1 SGHTA and CDR2 FQGNSA. The CDR3 nucleotides are TGTGCCAGCAGCTCCCACCGACTAGCGGGTACTCCCGACGAGCAGTACTTC. This gives the protein CASSSHRLAGTPDEQYF.

The chain couples TRBV24-1 to TRBJ2-2, with 11 positions matching TRBD1. The CDR3 runs 15 residues. Germline-derived CDR1 and CDR2 are KGHDR and SFDVKD. The V gene end was trimmed by 9 bases and the J gene end by 3 bases; junction bases not matched to a gene: 5. The CDR3 here is CATGLGQGDTGELFF. CDR3 DNA sequence: TGTGCCACCGGTCTGGGACAGGGGGACACCGGGGAGCTGTTTTTT.

This clonotype was seen a handful of times. J is TRBJ2-6 and V is TRBV5-5, with D perhaps TRBD1 (6 bases). CDR3 length: 18 residues. Germline V gene sequence: CDR1 SGHKS, CDR2 YYEKEE (reference sequence). V shed 6 bases and J shed 1 base, with 20 bases lying between them. In DNA form, the CDR3 reads TGTGCCAGCACCCCCGACAGGAGGTCGGGGTCTGGGGCCAACGTCCTGACTTTC. It codes for CASTPDRRSGSGANVLTF.

This clonotype was detected only a few times. The genes are TRBV5-1 and TRBJ1-5, with D maybe TRBD1 (5 bases). V was shortened by 0 bases and J by 0 bases, with 7 bases between the two germline ends. The germline gives CDR1 SGHRS, CDR2 YFSETQ. The CDR3 extends over 15 amino acids. CDR3 sequence: CASSLGQSSNQPQHF. In nucleotides, the CDR3 is TGCGCCAGCAGCTTGGGACAGAGTAGCAATCAGCCCCAGCATTTT.

The sample holds a few counts of this clonotype. A read error may produce the germline difference seen at one junction end. The CDR3 region has the DNA TGTGCCAGCGGGACCCAGGGGGCCCCAGATGCGCAGTATTTT. It codes for CASGTQGAPDAQYF. V usage is TRBV7-2 and J usage is TRBJ2-3; 8 bases are a match to TRBD1. The V gene's germline CDR1 is SGHTA and CDR2 FQGNSA. CDR3 length equals 14 residues.

Only a few counts were recorded for this clonotype. The V gene is TRBV12-3 or TRBV12-4, the J gene TRBJ2-1; tentative D call: TRBD2 (6 bases). V lost 6 bases and J lost 9, with 24 bases in between. CDR3 length: 16 residues. The CDR3 reads CASRTSRGGLHSEQFF. CDR3 nucleotides: TGTGCCAGCAGGACCTCGCGTGGAGGGCTCCACAGTGAGCAGTTCTTC.

V gene TRBV30 combines with J gene TRBJ1-1; D remains unclear. The germline CDR1 and CDR2 sequences are GTSNPN and SVGIG (reference sequence). The V and J ends lost 0 bases and 2 bases respectively, with 13 bases between them. CDR3 length equals 15 residues. The CDR3 DNA follows: TGTGCCTGGAGTGTGGGAACAGCCCTTAACACTGAAGCTTTCTTT. Translation: CAWSVGTALNTEAFF.

This clonotype appeared many times. The chain has TRBV12-3 or TRBV12-4 and TRBJ2-1; the match to TRBD1 covers 8 bases. V lost 4 bases to trimming and J lost 3 bases; unmatched junction nucleotides: 2. The CDR3 is 14 amino acids. The CDR3 sequence is CASSSGTGYNEQFF. In nucleotides, the CDR3 is TGTGCCAGCAGTTCCGGGACAGGCTACAATGAGCAGTTCTTC.

V gene TRBV4-3 combines with J gene TRBJ2-7, with 8 positions matching TRBD1. This CDR3 comprises 15 residues. With 0 bases clipped from V and 6 bases from J, the junction kept 7 bases outside the gene matches. Germline loops: CDR1 LGHNA, CDR2 YSLEER. CDR3 bases: TGCGCCAGCAGCCAAGATTGGGCAGGGGGCGGCGAGCAGTACTTC. This gives the protein CASSQDWAGGGEQYF.